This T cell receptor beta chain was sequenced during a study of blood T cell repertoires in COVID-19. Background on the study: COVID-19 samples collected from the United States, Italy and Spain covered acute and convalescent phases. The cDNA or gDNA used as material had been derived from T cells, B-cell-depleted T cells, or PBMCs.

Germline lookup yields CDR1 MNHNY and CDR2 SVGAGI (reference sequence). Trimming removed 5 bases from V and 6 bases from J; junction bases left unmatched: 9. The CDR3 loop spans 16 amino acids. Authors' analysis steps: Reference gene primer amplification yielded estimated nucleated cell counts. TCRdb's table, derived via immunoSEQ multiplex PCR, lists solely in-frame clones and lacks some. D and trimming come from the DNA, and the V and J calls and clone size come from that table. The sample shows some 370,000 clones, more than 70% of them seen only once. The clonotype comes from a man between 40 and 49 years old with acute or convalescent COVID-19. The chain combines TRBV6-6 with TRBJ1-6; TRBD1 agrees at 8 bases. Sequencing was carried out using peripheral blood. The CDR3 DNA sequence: TGTGCCAGCAGTCGATCGGACAGGGAGGGTAATTCACCCCTCCACTTT. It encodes CASSRSDREGNSPLHF.